This T cell receptor (beta chain) appears in the sequencing data of a study of shared clonotypes between healthy human individuals. In this sample, this clone turned up once. CDR3 length equals 11 residues. Germline V gives CDR1 MNHEY, CDR2 SVGAGI. V lost 6 bases and J lost 9, with 12 bases in between. Several immunoSEQ 96-well plates shared each subset's DNA, each plate a replicate. Sequencing was performed with immunoSEQ multiplex PCR; in TCRdb, only in-frame clones are kept and a portion is missing. The repertoire has under 350,000 clones, around 86% of them found once; the top ten carry 15% to 20%.

This TCR came from a man between 18 and 35 years old in good health. The sequenced material came from memory CD8+ T cells sorted from blood. The sample's subset: CD45RO+ cells pooled with CCR7-negative TemRA cells. The rearrangement links TRBV6-5 to TRBJ2-7; no clear D. CDR3 sequence (DNA): TGTGCCAGCAGCCTCTCCTGGGGGCAGTACTTC. Translated, it gives CASSLSWGQYF.